This T cell receptor beta chain was observed in a study of T cells in Graves' hyperthyroidism and ophthalmopathy. V was shortened by 5 bases and J by 7 bases, with 8 bases between the two germline ends. CDR3 length: 11 amino acids. CDR1 and CDR2 from the germline V gene are SEHNR and FQNEAQ (reference sequence). The sample holds many counts of this clonotype. Amplification yielded TCR beta CDR3 regions, with RNA transcripts as the source. The HTBI set primed first-round TCR CDR3 RT-PCR. TCRdb called the multiplex PCR reads again in MiXCR, with one record for every CDR3 protein. The repertoire consists of 300,000 to 500,000 distinct CDR3 sequences, with just under 15% occurring once and the leading ten covering approximately 29%.

The chain couples TRBV7-9 to TRBJ2-5; D is ambiguous. The receptor comes from a woman in her twenties or thirties with Graves' hyperthyroidism. The sample consisted of blood. CDR3 DNA: TGTGCCAGCAGCGCCCAGGCGACCCAGTACTTC. It yields the protein CASSAQATQYF.